This T cell receptor (beta chain) is drawn from a study of control samples from healthy donors and cancer patients. Produced via immunoSEQ multiplex PCR; TCRdb's table is partial and in-frame only. Of some 120,000 clones in the sample, 85% to 95% were seen once. The CDR3 consists of 11 residues. V was trimmed by 5 bases and J by 7 bases, leaving 9 bases between them. The origin of this receptor is a man older than 75 with head and neck cancer. Sequencing used PBMCs. V is TRBV12-3 or TRBV12-4 and J is TRBJ2-7; tentatively, D is TRBD2 (6 bases). CDR3 sequence: CASSHAGEQYF. Written as DNA, the CDR3 is TGTGCCAGCAGTCATGCGGGGGAGCAGTACTTC.